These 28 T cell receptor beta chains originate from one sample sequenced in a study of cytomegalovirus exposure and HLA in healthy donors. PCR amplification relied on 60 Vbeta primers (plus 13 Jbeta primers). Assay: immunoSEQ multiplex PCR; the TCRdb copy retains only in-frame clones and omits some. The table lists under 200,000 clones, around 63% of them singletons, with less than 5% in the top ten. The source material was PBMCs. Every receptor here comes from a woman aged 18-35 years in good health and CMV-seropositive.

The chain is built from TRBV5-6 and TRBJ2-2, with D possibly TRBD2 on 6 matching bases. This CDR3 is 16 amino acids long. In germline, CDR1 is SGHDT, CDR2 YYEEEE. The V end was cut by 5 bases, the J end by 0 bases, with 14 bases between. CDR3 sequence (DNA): TGTGCCAGCAGTCGAGTCGGGGGTGCGAACACCGGGGAGCTGTTTTTT. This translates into CASSRVGGANTGELFF.

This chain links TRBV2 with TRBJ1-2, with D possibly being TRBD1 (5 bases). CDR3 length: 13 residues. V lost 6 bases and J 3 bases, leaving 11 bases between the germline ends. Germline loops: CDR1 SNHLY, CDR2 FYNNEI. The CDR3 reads CASRATDHYGYTF. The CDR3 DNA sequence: TGTGCCAGCAGAGCGACAGACCACTATGGCTACACCTTC.

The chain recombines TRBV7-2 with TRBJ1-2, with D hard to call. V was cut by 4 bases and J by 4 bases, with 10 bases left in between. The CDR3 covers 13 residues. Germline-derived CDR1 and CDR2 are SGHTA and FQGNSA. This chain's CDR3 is CASSSTLLYGYTF. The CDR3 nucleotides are TGTGCCAGCAGCTCCACCCTACTCTATGGCTACACCTTC.

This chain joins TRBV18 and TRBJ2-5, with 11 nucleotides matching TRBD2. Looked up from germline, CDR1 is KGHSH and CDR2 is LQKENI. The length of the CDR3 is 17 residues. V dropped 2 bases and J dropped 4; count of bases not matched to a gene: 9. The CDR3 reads CASSPSPLAGAGETQYF. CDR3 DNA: TGTGCCAGCTCACCAAGCCCACTAGCGGGGGCCGGAGAGACCCAGTACTTC.

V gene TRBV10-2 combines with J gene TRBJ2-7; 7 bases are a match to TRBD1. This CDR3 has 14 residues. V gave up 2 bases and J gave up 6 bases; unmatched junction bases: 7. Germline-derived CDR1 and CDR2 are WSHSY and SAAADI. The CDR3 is CASSEAGGRREQYF. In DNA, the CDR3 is TGCGCCAGCAGTGAGGCAGGGGGAAGACGCGAGCAGTACTTC.

Here the CDR3 reads CASSEYYQGNYGYTF. The CDR3 DNA sequence: TGTGCCAGCAGTGAATATTACCAGGGAAACTATGGCTACACCTTC. This chain uses TRBV25-1 with TRBJ1-2; possible D gene TRBD1, 5 bases. V lost 0 bases and J 2 bases, leaving 10 bases between the germline ends. The V gene's germline CDR1 is MGHDK and CDR2 SYGVNS. The CDR3 is made up of 15 amino acids.

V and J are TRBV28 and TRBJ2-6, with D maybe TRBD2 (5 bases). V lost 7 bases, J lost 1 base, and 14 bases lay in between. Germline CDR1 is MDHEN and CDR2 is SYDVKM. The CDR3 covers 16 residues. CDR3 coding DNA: TGTGCCAGCAACATGGCAGCGGCTTCTGGGGCCAACGTCCTGACTTTC. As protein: CASNMAAASGANVLTF. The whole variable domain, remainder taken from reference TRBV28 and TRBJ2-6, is DVKVTQSSRYLVKRTGEKVFLECVQDMDHENMFWYRQDPGLGLRLIYFSYDVKMKEKGDIPEGYSVSREKKERFSLILESASTNQTSMYLCASNMAAASGANVLTFGAGSRLTVL.

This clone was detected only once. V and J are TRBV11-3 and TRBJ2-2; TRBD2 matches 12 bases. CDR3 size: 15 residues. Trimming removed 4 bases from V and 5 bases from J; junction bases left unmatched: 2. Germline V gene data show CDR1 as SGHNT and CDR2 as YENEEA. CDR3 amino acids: CASSYGTSGTGELFF. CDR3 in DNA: TGTGCCAGCAGCTACGGGACTAGCGGGACCGGGGAGCTGTTTTTT.

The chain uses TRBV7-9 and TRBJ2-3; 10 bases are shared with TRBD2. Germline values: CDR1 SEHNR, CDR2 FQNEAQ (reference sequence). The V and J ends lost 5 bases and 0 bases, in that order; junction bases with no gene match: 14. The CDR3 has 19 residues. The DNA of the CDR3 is TGTGCCAGCAGCAGCCGGGGGGTAGCGGGGGGTAGTAGCACAGATACGCAGTATTTT. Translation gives CASSSRGVAGGSSTDTQYF.

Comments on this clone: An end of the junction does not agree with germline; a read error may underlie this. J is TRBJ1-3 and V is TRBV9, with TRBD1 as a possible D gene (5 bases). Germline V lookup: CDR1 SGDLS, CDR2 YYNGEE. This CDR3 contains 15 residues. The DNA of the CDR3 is TGTGCCAGCAGCGGAGACAGTATACCCGGAAGCACCATATATTTT. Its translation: CASSGDSIPGSTIYF.

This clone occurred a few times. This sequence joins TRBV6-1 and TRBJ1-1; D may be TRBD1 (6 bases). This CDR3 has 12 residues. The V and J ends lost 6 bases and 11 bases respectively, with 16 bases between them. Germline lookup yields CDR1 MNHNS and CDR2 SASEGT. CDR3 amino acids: CASRGDTLGAFF. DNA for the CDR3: TGTGCCAGCAGGGGGGACACCTTGGGGGCTTTCTTT.

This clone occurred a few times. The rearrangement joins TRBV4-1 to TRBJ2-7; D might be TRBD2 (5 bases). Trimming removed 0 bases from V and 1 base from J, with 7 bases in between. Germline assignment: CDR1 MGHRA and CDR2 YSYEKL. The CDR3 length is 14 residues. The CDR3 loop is CASSQDPGSYEQYF. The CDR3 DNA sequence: TGCGCCAGCAGCCAAGATCCGGGATCCTACGAGCAGTACTTC.

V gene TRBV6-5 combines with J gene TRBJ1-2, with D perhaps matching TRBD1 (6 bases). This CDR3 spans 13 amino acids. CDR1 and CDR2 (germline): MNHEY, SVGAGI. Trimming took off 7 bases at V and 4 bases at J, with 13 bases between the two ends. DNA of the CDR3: TGTGCCAGCACTCGCAGGGGCGGCTATGGCTACACCTTC. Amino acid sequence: CASTRRGGYGYTF.

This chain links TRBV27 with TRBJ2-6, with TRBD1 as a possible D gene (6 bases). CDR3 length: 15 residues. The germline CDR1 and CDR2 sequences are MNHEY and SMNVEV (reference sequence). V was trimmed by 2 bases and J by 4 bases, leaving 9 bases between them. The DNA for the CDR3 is TGTGCCAGCAGTTTAGGGACAACCGGGGCCAACGTCCTGACTTTC. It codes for CASSLGTTGANVLTF. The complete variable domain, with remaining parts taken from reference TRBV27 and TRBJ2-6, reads EAQVTQNPRYLITVTGKKLTVTCSQNMNHEYMSWYRQDPGLGLRQIYYSMNVEVTDKGDVPEGYKVSRKEKRNFPLILESPSPNQTSLYFCASSLGTTGANVLTFGAGSRLTVL.

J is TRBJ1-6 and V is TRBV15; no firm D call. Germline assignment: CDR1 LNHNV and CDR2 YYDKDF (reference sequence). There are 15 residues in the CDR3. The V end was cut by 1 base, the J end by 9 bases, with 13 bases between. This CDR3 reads CATSRVASKVSPLHF. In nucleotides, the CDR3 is TGTGCCACCAGCAGAGTAGCCAGCAAGGTTTCACCCCTCCACTTT.

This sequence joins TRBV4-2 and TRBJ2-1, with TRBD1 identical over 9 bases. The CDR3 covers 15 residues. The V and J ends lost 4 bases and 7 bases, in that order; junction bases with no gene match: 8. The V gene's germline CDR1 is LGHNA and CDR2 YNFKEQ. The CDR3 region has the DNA TGTGCCAGCAGCCGCACGGGACAGGGAATAAATGAGCAGTTCTTC. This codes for CASSRTGQGINEQFF.

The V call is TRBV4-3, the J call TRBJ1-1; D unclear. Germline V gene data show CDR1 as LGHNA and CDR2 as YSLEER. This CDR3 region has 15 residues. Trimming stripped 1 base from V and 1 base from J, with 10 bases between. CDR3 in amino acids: CASSQVGLPNTEAFF. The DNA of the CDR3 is TGCGCCAGCAGCCAAGTTGGACTGCCGAACACTGAAGCTTTCTTT.

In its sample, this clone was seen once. The CDR3 region is CASGRQTHNQPQHF. CDR3 DNA: TGTGCTAGTGGGCGTCAAACGCACAATCAGCCCCAGCATTTT. This chain joins TRBV12-5 and TRBJ1-5; D is uncertain. This CDR3 has 14 amino acids. Germline V gene sequence: CDR1 LGHNT, CDR2 FRNRAP. Deletions cut 6 bases from V and 3 bases from J, with 12 bases between.

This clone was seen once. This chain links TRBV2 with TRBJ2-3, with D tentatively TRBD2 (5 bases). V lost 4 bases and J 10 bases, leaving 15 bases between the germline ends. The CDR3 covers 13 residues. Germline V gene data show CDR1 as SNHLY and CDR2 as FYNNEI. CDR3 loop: CASSGSEGSAQYF. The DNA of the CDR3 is TGTGCCAGCAGTGGTTCCGAGGGATCAGCGCAGTATTTT.

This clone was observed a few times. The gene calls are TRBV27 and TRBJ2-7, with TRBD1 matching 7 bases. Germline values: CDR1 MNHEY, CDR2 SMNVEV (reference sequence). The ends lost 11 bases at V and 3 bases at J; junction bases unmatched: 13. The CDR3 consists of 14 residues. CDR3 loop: CAVAKTGSYYEQYF. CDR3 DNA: TGTGCCGTCGCTAAGACAGGGTCGTACTACGAGCAGTACTTC.

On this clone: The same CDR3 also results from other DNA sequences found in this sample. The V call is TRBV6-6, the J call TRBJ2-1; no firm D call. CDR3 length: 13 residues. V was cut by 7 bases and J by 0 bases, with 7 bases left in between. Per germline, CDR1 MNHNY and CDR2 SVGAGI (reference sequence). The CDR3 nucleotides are TGTGCCAGCACCCCGAGCTCCTACAATGAGCAGTTCTTC. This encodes CASTPSSYNEQFF.

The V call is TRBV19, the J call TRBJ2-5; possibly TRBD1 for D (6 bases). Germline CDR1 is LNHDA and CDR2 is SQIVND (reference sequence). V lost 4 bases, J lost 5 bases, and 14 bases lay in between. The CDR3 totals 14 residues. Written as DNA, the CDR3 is TGTGCCAGTAGTAGTGGCGCAGGGGTCGAGACCCAGTACTTC. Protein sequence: CASSSGAGVETQYF.

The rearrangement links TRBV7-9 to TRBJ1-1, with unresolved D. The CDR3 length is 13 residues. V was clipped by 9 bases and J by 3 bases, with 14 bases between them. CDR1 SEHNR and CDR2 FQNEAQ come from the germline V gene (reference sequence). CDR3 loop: CASSPGVYTEAFF. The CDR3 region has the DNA TGTGCCAGTTCACCCGGGGTATACACTGAAGCTTTCTTT.

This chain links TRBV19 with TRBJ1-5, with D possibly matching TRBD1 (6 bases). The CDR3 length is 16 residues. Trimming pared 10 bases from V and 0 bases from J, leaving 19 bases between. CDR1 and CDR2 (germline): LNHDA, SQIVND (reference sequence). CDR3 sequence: CATEPDSWYSNQPQHF. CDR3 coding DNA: TGTGCCACTGAGCCGGACAGCTGGTATAGCAATCAGCCCCAGCATTTT.

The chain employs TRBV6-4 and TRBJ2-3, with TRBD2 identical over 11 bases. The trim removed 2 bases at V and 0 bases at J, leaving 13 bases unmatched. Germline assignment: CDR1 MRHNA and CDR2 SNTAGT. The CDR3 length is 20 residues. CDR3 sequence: CASSDGRAGTSGTSTDTQYF. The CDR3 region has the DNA TGTGCCAGCAGTGACGGGAGGGCCGGGACTAGCGGAACTAGCACAGATACGCAGTATTTT.

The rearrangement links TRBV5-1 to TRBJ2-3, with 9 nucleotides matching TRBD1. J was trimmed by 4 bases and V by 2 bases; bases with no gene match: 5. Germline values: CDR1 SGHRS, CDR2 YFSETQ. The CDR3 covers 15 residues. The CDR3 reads CASSFRQGVPDTQYF. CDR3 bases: TGCGCCAGCAGCTTTCGACAGGGGGTTCCAGATACGCAGTATTTT.

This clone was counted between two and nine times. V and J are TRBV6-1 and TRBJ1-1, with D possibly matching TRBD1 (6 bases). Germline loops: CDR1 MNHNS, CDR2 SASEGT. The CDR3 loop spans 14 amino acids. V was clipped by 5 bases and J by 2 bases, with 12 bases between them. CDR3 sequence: CASSRTDTNTEAFF. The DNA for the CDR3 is TGTGCCAGCAGTCGGACAGACACTAACACTGAAGCTTTCTTT.

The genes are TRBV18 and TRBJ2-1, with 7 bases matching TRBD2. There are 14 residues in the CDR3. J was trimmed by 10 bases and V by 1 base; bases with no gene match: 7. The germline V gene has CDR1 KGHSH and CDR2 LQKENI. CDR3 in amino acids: CASSPLAGEQEQFF. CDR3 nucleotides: TGTGCCAGCTCACCACTGGCGGGAGAACAGGAGCAGTTCTTC.